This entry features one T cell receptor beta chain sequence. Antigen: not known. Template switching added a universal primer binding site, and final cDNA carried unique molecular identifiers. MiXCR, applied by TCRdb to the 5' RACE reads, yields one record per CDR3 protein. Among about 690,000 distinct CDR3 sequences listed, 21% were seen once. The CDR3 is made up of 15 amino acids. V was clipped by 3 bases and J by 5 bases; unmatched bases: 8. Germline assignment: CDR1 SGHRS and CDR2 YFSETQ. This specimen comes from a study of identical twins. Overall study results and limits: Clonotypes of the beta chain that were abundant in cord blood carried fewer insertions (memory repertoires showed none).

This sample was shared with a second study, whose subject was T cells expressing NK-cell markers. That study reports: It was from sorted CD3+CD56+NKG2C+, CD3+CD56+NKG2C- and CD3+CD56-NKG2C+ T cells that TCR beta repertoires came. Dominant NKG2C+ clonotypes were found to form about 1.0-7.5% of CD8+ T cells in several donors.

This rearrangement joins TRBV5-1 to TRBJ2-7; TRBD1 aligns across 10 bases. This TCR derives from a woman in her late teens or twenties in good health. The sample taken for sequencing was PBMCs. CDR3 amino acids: CASSWGTGVRNEQYF. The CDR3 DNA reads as TGCGCCAGCAGCTGGGGGACAGGGGTTCGTAACGAGCAGTACTTC.